Each of the 17 T cell receptor beta chains below was sequenced from the same sample in a study of CD8+CD57+ T cells in acquired aplastic anemia. The study profiled TCR beta VDJ and CDR3 using genomic DNA as template. TCRdb re-called the reads through MiXCR, storing one row per CDR3 protein. The table records some 410,000 distinct CDR3 sequences, around 72% of them present only once. Material: sorted CD4+, CD8+, or CD8+CD57+ T cells (not recorded which) from PBMCs. The receptors were sampled from a human donor in good health, serving as a control.

This chain links TRBV9 with TRBJ2-3; tentative D call: TRBD1 (5 bases). Germline V lookup: CDR1 SGDLS, CDR2 YYNGEE. Trimming stripped 8 bases from V and 9 bases from J, with 22 bases between. CDR3 length equals 14 residues. The CDR3 DNA reads as TGTGCCAGTAGTATCACCCCACAGGCTGGCACGCAGTATTTT. Encoded protein: CASSITPQAGTQYF.

This chain uses TRBV5-1 with TRBJ1-1, with D unresolved. The V end lost 4 bases, the J end lost 12 bases, and 22 bases lay between the germline ends. This CDR3 comprises 14 residues. Germline V lookup: CDR1 SGHRS, CDR2 YFSETQ. The CDR3 DNA is TGCGCCAGCAGCCCCCCCGAAACGGTGGGTATGACTTTCTTT. Its protein is CASSPPETVGMTFF.

The chain couples TRBV6-6 to TRBJ1-5; no definite D call. CDR1 and CDR2 (germline): MNHNY, SVGAGI (reference sequence). The CDR3 length is 19 residues. V was shortened by 5 bases and J by 0 bases, with 23 bases between the two germline ends. Here the CDR3 DNA reads TGTGCCAGCAGTGGAGCCGTCTGGGCGGGATCCTATAGCAATCAGCCCCAGCATTTT. Translating it yields CASSGAVWAGSYSNQPQHF.

The gene calls are TRBV11-2 and TRBJ1-1, with 9 bases fitting TRBD1. In germline, CDR1 is SGHAT, CDR2 FQNNGV. The CDR3 runs 15 residues. V was clipped by 5 bases and J by 7 bases; unmatched bases: 11. For the CDR3, the DNA is TGTGCCAGCAGCCGTGTTAAACAGGGGGCGGGTGAAGCTTTCTTT. This sequence encodes CASSRVKQGAGEAFF.

A remark on this clonotype: The DNA is left out, because the CDR3 cannot be placed on it with certainty; the CDR3 is given as TCRdb lists it. The gene calls are TRBV7-4 and TRBJ1-2; the table assigns TRBD1, which was not confirmed against the DNA. Germline CDR1 and CDR2: SGHVT and SQSDAQ. The CDR3 is 14 residues long, counting both termini. CDR3 sequence: CASSLPGPYGYTFF.

Comments on this clonotype: This CDR3 is missing its conserved last phenylalanine or tryptophan, likely due to a read error. Because the CDR3's place on the DNA is in doubt, the DNA is left out and the CDR3 is given as listed by TCRdb. The V call is TRBV9, the J call TRBJ1-1; TRBD1, the D gene given by the table, was not confirmed from the DNA. The CDR3 region is 13 residues in length, termini included. The germline V gene encodes CDR1 SGDLS and CDR2 YYNGEE. This CDR3 is CASSVGAGTGAFI.

In this sample, this clonotype turned up many times. The chain joins TRBV10-3 to TRBJ2-3, with 9 positions matching TRBD2. V lost 7 bases and J lost 6; bases outside the gene matches: 8. The CDR3 totals 14 residues. The germline CDR1 and CDR2 sequences are ENHRY and SYGVKD. As DNA, the CDR3 is TGTGCCATCAAGCCCGCGGGGGGGCAGGATACGCAGTATTTT. It codes for CAIKPAGGQDTQYF.

The chain combines TRBV7-2 with TRBJ2-2; no definite D call. CDR1 is SGHTA, CDR2 FQGNSA, per germline. This CDR3 is built from 16 residues. Trimming left V 4 bases short and J 14 bases short, with 26 bases between. Here the CDR3 DNA reads TGTGCCAGCAGCTCAGAGAAGCCGGAAGATAAGCAGAGACTGTTTTTT. This translates into CASSSEKPEDKQRLFF.

The V and J genes are TRBV5-5 and TRBJ1-1; D is uncertain. The CDR3 contains 11 residues. V shed 0 bases and J shed 4 bases, with 1 base lying between them. Germline loops: CDR1 SGHKS, CDR2 YYEKEE (reference sequence). CDR3 nucleotides: TGTGCCAGCAGCTTGGCCACTGAAGCTTTCTTT. Its protein is CASSLATEAFF. Combining the CDR3 with reference TRBV5-5 and TRBJ1-1 gives the whole variable domain DAGVTQSPTHLIKTRGQQVTLRCSPISGHKSVSWYQQVLGQGPQFIFQYYEKEERGRGNFPDRFSARQFPNYSSELNVNALLLGDSALYLCASSLATEAFFGQGTRLTVV.

This sequence joins TRBV2 and TRBJ1-1; D is unresolved. This CDR3 is 15 amino acids long. V lost 6 bases and J 6 bases, leaving 20 bases between the germline ends. The germline V gene encodes CDR1 SNHLY and CDR2 FYNNEI. The CDR3 bases are TGTGCCAGCAGCCCACTTCCTTTTCTGACCTCTGAAGCTTTCTTT. It encodes CASSPLPFLTSEAFF.

The V gene is TRBV20-1, the J gene TRBJ2-5, with a tentative D call TRBD2 (6 bases). The J call is doubtful: the DNA matches TRBJ2-1 better. Germline V lookup: CDR1 DFQATT, CDR2 SNEGSKA (reference sequence). The CDR3 length is 15 residues. For the CDR3, the DNA is TGCAGTGCTAGACATATGCGGGGATCCTATACTGAGCAGTTCTTC. As protein: CSARHMRGSYTEQFF.

V usage is TRBV20-1 and J usage is TRBJ2-7; possible D gene TRBD1, 5 bases. Germline CDR1 DFQATT, CDR2 SNEGSKA (reference sequence). V lost 4 bases and J 10 bases, leaving 17 bases between the germline ends. The CDR3 totals 12 residues. The CDR3 DNA sequence: TGCAGTGCTATACCCCGACAGTGCACCCAGTACTTC. Protein sequence: CSAIPRQCTQYF.

The chain employs TRBV7-2 and TRBJ1-4; no definite D call. Germline loops: CDR1 SGHTA, CDR2 FQGNSA. The CDR3 runs to 15 residues. V gave up 1 base and J gave up 14 bases, with 20 bases separating them. In nucleotides, the CDR3 is TGTGCCAGCAGCTTAGACATATATGGTAATGAAATTCTGTTTTTT. Its translation: CASSLDIYGNEILFF. The entire variable domain, with the rest obtained from reference TRBV7-2 and TRBJ1-4, is as follows: GAGVSQSPSNKVTEKGKDVELRCDPISGHTALYWYRQSLGQGLEFLIYFQGNSAPDKSGLPSDRFSAERTGGSVSTLTIQRTQQEDSAVYLCASSLDIYGNEILFFGSGTQLSVL.

Remarks on this clonotype: One junction end does not reproduce the germline sequence, and a read error may be involved. This rearrangement joins TRBV24-1 to TRBJ2-3; D remains unclear. This CDR3 has 13 amino acids. From germline, CDR1 is KGHDR and CDR2 SFDVKD. CDR3 nucleotides: TGTGCCACCGGTGACCATGGCACAGATACGCAGTATTTT. Residues: CATGDHGTDTQYF.

As regards this clonotype: Germline is not matched at one junction end, which may reflect a read error. This chain uses TRBV5-4 with TRBJ2-3, with 13 bases aligning to TRBD2. CDR1 is SGHNT, CDR2 YYREEE, per germline (reference sequence). This CDR3 contains 17 residues. The CDR3 reads CASSLGTSGALGDTQYF. CDR3 coding DNA: TGCGCCAGCAGCCTAGGGACTAGCGGGGCCCTCGGAGATACGCAGTATTTT.

The chain's CDR3 is CASSLRTVEAFF. The CDR3 bases are TGTGCCAGCAGCCTACGGACAGTTGAAGCTTTCTTT. V is TRBV5-4 and J is TRBJ1-1; D may be TRBD1 (6 bases). V was clipped by 4 bases and J by 7 bases, with 11 bases between them. The CDR3 has 12 amino acids. The germline V gene has CDR1 SGHNT and CDR2 YYREEE (reference sequence). Full variable domain (missing parts from reference TRBV5-4 and TRBJ1-1): ETGVTQSPTHLIKTRGQQVTLRCSSQSGHNTVSWYQQALGQGPQFIFQYYREEENGRGNFPPRFSGLQFPNYSSELNVNALELDDSALYLCASSLRTVEAFFGQGTRLTVV.

This clonotype was observed a few times. The chain uses TRBV5-4 and TRBJ1-2, with TRBD1 matching 10 bases. CDR1 SGHNT and CDR2 YYREEE come from the germline V gene (reference sequence). There are 13 residues in the CDR3. V lost 0 bases to trimming and J lost 7 bases; unmatched junction nucleotides: 0. For the CDR3, the DNA is TGTGCCAGCAGCTTGGGACAGGGGGCTGGCTACACCTTC. Translation gives CASSLGQGAGYTF. Supplemented by reference TRBV5-4 and TRBJ1-2, the full variable domain reads ETGVTQSPTHLIKTRGQQVTLRCSSQSGHNTVSWYQQALGQGPQFIFQYYREEENGRGNFPPRFSGLQFPNYSSELNVNALELDDSALYLCASSLGQGAGYTFGSGTRLTVV.